A selection of T cell receptor beta chains follows, all from one sample in a study of blood T cell repertoires in COVID-19. Assay: immunoSEQ multiplex PCR; the TCRdb copy retains only in-frame clones and omits some. This table has tens of thousands of clones, roughly 86% appearing once. What was sequenced was peripheral blood. The receptors here all came from a human donor in a cohort sampled during active COVID-19. The CDR3 runs from the conserved cysteine through the conserved F or W. D genes are given only for firm matches. A clone size is listed for some rows: how often the clone was seen (once, few, many), or a class if it is expanded.

TRBJ1-1,TRBD1,NA,TRBV9,CASSEGGFDTEAFF,TGTGCCAGCAGCGAAGGGGGCTTCGACACTGAAGCTTTCTTT
TRBJ2-7,TRBD1,once,TRBV27,CASSSRDRVGYEQYF,TGTGCCAGCAGTTCCCGGGACAGGGTGGGATACGAGCAGTACTTC
TRBJ2-2,NA,NA,TRBV6-6,CASSYPRDGGAGELFF,TGTGCCAGCAGTTACCCCCGGGACGGGGGTGCCGGGGAGCTGTTTTTT
TRBJ1-5,NA,NA,TRBV4-1,CASSFRREEPQHF,TGCGCCAGCAGCTTCCGGCGTGAGGAGCCCCAGCATTTT
TRBJ1-6,NA,NA,TRBV28,CALGRGNIGSPLHF,TGTGCTTTAGGGCGGGGCAATATAGGATCACCCCTCCACTTT
TRBJ2-7,TRBD2,few,TRBV28,CASTLRWLAGGSEQYF,TGTGCCAGCACCCTCCGTTGGCTAGCGGGGGGGAGTGAGCAGTACTTC
TRBJ1-1,NA,NA,TRBV30,CAWSVRRAENTEAFF,TGTGCCTGGAGTGTTCGCAGGGCGGAAAACACTGAAGCTTTCTTT
TRBJ1-3,NA,NA,TRBV5-4,CASSLVGGDTIYF,TGTGCCAGCAGCTTGGTGGGGGGTGACACCATATATTTT
TRBJ1-6,NA,NA,TRBV7-6,CASSPRGGGIRSYNSPLHF,TGTGCCAGCAGCCCACGTGGGGGAGGGATACGGTCCTATAATTCACCCCTCCACTTT
TRBJ2-7,TRBD1,NA,TRBV5-1,CASRLGTGFGEQYF,TGCGCCAGCAGGTTAGGGACAGGGTTTGGCGAGCAGTACTTC
TRBJ2-7,TRBD2,NA,TRBV19,CASSSGGPYEQYF,TGTGCCAGTAGTAGCGGGGGGCCCTACGAGCAGTACTTC
TRBJ2-3,NA,NA,TRBV7-2,CASSLRPGASSDTQYF,TGTGCCAGCAGCTTAAGGCCCGGAGCGTCGTCTGATACGCAGTATTTT
TRBJ2-1,NA,NA,TRBV27,CASSAVQGAYNEQFF,TGTGCCAGCAGTGCCGTCCAAGGGGCGTACAATGAGCAGTTCTTC
TRBJ2-5,TRBD1,NA,TRBV11-2,CASSLGQGGEETQYF,TGTGCCAGCAGCTTAGGACAGGGGGGGGAAGAGACCCAGTACTTC
TRBJ2-1,TRBD2,few,TRBV25-1,CASSGPGLYNEQFF,TGTGCCAGCAGTGGTCCGGGACTATACAATGAGCAGTTCTTC
TRBJ1-4,NA,NA,TRBV6-6,CASRNSGATNEKLFF,TGTGCCAGCAGAAACTCTGGAGCAACTAATGAAAAACTGTTTTTT
TRBJ2-7,NA,NA,TRBV2,CASSDYRPPYEQYF,TGTGCCAGCAGTGACTACAGGCCCCCCTACGAGCAGTACTTC
TRBJ2-2,TRBD1,NA,TRBV9,CASSEPGTGAATGELFF,TGTGCCAGCAGCGAGCCCGGGACAGGGGCTGCGACCGGGGAGCTGTTTTTT
TRBJ1-4,TRBD1,NA,TRBV5-1,CASSVAEGQGLEKLFF,TGCGCCAGCAGCGTAGCCGAGGGACAGGGTCTTGAAAAACTGTTTTTT
TRBJ1-1,TRBD1,few,TRBV5-1,CASSLRTGGGTEAFF,TGCGCCAGCAGCTTACGGACAGGAGGGGGCACTGAAGCTTTCTTT
TRBJ2-3,NA,NA,TRBV2,CASGGQPRGGDTQYF,TGTGCCAGCGGGGGACAACCCCGAGGGGGAGATACGCAGTATTTT
TRBJ1-2,NA,NA,TRBV18,CASSLGGVYYGYTF,TGTGCCAGCTCACTCGGAGGGGTTTACTATGGCTACACCTTC
TRBJ2-3,TRBD2,NA,TRBV6-5,CASSPPAGDTDTQYF,TGTGCCAGCAGCCCCCCAGCGGGGGACACAGATACGCAGTATTTT
TRBJ1-1,TRBD1,NA,TRBV3-1/TRBV3-2,CASSRGWDSQAAFF,TGTGCCAGCAGCCGGGGGTGGGACAGCCAGGCAGCTTTCTTT
TRBJ1-4,TRBD1,few,TRBV19,CASEKQGAANEKLFF,TGTGCCAGTGAAAAACAGGGGGCGGCTAATGAAAAACTGTTTTTT
TRBJ1-6,TRBD1,once,TRBV11-2,CASSIGRDRRKDNSPLHF,TGTGCCAGCAGCATCGGCCGGGACAGGAGAAAGGATAATTCACCCCTCCACTTT